This paragraph covers one TCR beta chain sequence. What it binds is not known. This record belongs to a study of shared clonotypes between healthy human individuals. Terminally differentiated effector memory CD45RA+ cells were left out of the naive CD8 fraction, which was CD45RO-negative and positively selected for CCR7. Data came from immunoSEQ multiplex PCR; TCRdb stores just in-frame clones and leaves some out. This table has about 1,800,000 clones, about 95% appearing once. Trimming stripped 4 bases from V and 4 bases from J, with 17 bases between. CDR1 LNHDA and CDR2 SQIVND come from the germline V gene (reference sequence). This CDR3 is built from 15 residues. Findings and caveats of the study: Non-shared clonotypes showed lower generation probabilities than clonotypes common to all four donors. The sole specimen, blood, was sampled, and tissue repertoires likely differ. Between a few donors, naive CD4 clonotypes were shared at a level of approximately 5%.

Sequences were obtained from naive CD8+ T cells sorted from blood. This clonotype was obtained from a young man in good health. The V call is TRBV19, the J call TRBJ2-7; a possible D gene is TRBD2 (5 bases). The DNA of the CDR3 is TGTGCCAGTAGTAGTGCGGACGAGAGGGTTTACGAGCAGTACTTC. As protein: CASSSADERVYEQYF.